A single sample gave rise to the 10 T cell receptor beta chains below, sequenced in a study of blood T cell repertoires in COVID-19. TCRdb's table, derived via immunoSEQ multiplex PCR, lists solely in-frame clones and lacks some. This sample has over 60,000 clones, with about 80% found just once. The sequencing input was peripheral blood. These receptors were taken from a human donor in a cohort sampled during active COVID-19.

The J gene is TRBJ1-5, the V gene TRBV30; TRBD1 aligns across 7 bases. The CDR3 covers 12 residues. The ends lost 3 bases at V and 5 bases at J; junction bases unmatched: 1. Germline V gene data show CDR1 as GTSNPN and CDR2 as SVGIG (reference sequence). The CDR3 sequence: CAWSRGYQPQHF. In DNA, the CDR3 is TGTGCCTGGAGCAGGGGGTATCAGCCCCAGCATTTT.

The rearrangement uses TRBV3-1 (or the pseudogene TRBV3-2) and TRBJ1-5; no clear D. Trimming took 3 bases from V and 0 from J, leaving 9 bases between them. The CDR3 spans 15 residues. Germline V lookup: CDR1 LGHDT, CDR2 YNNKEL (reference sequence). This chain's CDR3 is CASSQAPGSNQPQHF. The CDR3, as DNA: TGTGCCAGCAGCCAGGCCCCAGGTAGCAATCAGCCCCAGCATTTT.

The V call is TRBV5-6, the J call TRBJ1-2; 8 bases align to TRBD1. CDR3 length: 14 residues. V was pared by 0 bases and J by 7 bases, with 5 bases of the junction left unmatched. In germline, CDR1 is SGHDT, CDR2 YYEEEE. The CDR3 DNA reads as TGTGCCAGCAGCTTGGCTCAGGGGGCGGGTGGCTACACCTTC. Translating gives CASSLAQGAGGYTF.

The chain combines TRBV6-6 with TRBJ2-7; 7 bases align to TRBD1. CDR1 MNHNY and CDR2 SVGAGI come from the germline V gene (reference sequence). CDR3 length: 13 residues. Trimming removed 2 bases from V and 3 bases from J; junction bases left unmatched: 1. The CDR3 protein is CASSYRDSYEQYF. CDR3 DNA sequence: TGTGCCAGCAGTTACCGGGACAGCTACGAGCAGTACTTC.

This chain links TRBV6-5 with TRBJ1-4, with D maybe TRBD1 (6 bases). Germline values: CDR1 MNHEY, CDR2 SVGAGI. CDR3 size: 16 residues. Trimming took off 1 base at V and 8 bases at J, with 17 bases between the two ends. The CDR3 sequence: CASSYLRGAKGEKLFF. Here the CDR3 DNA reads TGTGCCAGCAGTTACTTGCGGGGGGCGAAAGGAGAAAAACTGTTTTTT.

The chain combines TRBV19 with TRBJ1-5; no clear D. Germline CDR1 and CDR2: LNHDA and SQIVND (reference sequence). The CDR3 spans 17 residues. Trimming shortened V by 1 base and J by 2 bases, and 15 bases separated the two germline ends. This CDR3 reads CASSIGGWKSGNQPQHF. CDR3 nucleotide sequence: TGTGCCAGTAGTATAGGAGGGTGGAAGTCGGGCAATCAGCCCCAGCATTTT.

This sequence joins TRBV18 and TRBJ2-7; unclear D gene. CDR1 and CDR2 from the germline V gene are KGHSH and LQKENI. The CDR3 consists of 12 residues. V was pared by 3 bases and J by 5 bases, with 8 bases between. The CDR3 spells CASSPRENEQYF. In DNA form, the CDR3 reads TGTGCCAGCTCACCGCGAGAGAACGAGCAGTACTTC.

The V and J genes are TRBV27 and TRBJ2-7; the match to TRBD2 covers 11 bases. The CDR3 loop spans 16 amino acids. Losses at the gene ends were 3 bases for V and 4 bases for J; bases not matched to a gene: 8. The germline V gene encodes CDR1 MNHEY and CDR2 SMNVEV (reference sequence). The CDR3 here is CASSFPGLADPYEQYF. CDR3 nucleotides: TGTGCCAGCAGTTTTCCGGGACTAGCGGATCCGTACGAGCAGTACTTC.

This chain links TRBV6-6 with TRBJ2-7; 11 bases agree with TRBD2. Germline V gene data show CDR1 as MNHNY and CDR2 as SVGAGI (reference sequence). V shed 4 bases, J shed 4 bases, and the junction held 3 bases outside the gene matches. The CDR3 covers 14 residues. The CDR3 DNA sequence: TGTGCCAGCAGTTTAGCGGGGGGGAAGTACGAGCAGTACTTC. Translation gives CASSLAGGKYEQYF.

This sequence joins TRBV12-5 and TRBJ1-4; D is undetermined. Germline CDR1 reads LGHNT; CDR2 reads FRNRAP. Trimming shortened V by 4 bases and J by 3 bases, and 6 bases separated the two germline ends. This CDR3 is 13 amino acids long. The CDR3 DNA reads TGTGCTAGTGGTTCAGGTTCTAATGAAAAACTGTTTTTT. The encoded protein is CASGSGSNEKLFF.